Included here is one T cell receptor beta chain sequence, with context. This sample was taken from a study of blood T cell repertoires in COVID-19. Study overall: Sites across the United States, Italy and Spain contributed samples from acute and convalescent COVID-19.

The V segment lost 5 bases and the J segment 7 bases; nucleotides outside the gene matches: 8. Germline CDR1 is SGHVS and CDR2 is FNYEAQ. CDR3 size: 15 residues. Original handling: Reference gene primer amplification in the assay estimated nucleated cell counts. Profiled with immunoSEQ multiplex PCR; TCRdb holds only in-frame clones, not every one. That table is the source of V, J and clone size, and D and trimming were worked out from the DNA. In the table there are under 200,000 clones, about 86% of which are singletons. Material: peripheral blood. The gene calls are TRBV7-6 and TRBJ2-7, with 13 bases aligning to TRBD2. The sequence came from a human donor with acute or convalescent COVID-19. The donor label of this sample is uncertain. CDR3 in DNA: TGTGCCAGCAGCCGAAGACTAGCGGGAGGACTTGAGCAGTACTTC. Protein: CASSRRLAGGLEQYF.